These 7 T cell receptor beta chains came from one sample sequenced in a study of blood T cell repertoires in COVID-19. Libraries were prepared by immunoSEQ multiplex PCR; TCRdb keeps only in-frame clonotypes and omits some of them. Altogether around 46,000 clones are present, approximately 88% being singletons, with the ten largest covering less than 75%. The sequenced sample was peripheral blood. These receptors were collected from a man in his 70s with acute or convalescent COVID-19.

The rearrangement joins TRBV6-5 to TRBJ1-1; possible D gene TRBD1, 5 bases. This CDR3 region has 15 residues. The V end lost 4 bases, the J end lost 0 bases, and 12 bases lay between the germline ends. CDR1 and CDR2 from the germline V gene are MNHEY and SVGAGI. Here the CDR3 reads CASSSLAGMNTEAFF. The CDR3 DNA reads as TGTGCCAGCAGTTCCTTGGCAGGGATGAACACTGAAGCTTTCTTT.

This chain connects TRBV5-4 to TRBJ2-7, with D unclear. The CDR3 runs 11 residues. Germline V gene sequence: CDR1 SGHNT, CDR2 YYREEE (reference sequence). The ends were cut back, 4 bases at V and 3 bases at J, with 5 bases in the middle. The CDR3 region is CASSNGYEQYF. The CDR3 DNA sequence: TGTGCCAGCAGCAACGGCTACGAGCAGTACTTC. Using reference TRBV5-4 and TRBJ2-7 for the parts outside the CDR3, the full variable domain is ETGVTQSPTHLIKTRGQQVTLRCSSQSGHNTVSWYQQALGQGPQFIFQYYREEENGRGNFPPRFSGLQFPNYSSELNVNALELDDSALYLCASSNGYEQYFGPGTRLTVT.

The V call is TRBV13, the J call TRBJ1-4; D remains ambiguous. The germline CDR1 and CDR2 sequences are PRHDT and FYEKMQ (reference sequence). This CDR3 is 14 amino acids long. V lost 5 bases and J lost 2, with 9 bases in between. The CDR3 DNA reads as TGTGCCAGCAGCCTCGGAGGGACTAATGAAAAACTGTTTTTT. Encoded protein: CASSLGGTNEKLFF.

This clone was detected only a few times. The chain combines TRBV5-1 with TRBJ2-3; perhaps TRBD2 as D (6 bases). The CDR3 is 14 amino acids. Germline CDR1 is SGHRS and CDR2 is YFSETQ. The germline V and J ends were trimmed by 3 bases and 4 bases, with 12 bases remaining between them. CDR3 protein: CASSWSRDPDTQYF. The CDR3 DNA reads TGCGCCAGCAGCTGGTCGCGGGACCCAGATACGCAGTATTTT. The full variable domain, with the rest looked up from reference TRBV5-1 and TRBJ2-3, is KAGVTQTPRYLIKTRGQQVTLSCSPISGHRSVSWYQQTPGQGLQFLFEYFSETQRNKGNFPGRFSGRQFSNSRSEMNVSTLELGDSALYLCASSWSRDPDTQYFGPGTRLTVL.

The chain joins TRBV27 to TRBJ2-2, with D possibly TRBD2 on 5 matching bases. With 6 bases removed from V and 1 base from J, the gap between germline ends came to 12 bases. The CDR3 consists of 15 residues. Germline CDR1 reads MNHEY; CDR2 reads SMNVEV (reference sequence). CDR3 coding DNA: TGTGCCAGCAGGTCTCCTAGCCAGAACACCGGGGAGCTGTTTTTT. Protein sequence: CASRSPSQNTGELFF.

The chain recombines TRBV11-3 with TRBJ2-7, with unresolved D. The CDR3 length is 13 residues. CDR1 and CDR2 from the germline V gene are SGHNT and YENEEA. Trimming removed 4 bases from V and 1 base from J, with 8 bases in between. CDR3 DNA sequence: TGTGCCAGCAGCTACTCGGTTTCCTACGAGCAGTACTTC. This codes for CASSYSVSYEQYF. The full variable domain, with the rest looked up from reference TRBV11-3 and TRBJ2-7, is EAGVVQSPRYKIIEKKQPVAFWCNPISGHNTLYWYLQNLGQGPELLIRYENEEAVDDSQLPKDRFSAERLKGVDSTLKIQPAELGDSAVYLCASSYSVSYEQYFGPGTRLTVT.

CDR3 sequence (DNA): TGCAGCGTTACAGTGGGGGCGGGCTACACCTTC. Amino acids: CSVTVGAGYTF. The V and J genes are TRBV29-1 and TRBJ1-2; a possible D gene is TRBD1 (6 bases). Germline V gene lookup returns CDR1 SQVTM and CDR2 ANQGSEA. Between the trimmed V and J ends, which lost 5 bases and 8 bases, there was a span of 12 bases. This CDR3 is 11 amino acids long.